The clone carrying this T cell receptor (beta chain) was observed a few times. This specimen comes from a study of glioma-infiltrating T cells. Using RNA template, CDR3s of TCR alpha and beta were amplified with iRepertoire arm-PCR. For one-step reverse transcription and amplification, about 85-400 ng of tissue mRNA or PBMC total RNA was used. TCRdb ran MiXCR on the multiplex PCR reads and lists one entry per CDR3 protein. The repertoire holds 100,000 to 150,000 distinct CDR3 sequences, with 24% as singletons. With 5 bases removed from V and 7 bases from J, the gap between germline ends came to 12 bases. Germline V lookup: CDR1 SGHTA, CDR2 FQGNSA. The CDR3 covers 13 residues.

Sequencing was performed on glioma tissue, nonneoplastic brain tissue, or PBMCs (not recorded which). The chain joins TRBV7-2 to TRBJ1-3; no clear D gene. The sequence was obtained from a human donor with low-grade glioma or glioblastoma, undergoing nonglioma brain surgery, or in good health (not recorded which). CDR3 amino acids: CASSHGQGNTIYF. The CDR3 DNA sequence: TGTGCCAGCAGCCATGGCCAAGGGAACACCATATATTTT.